The sequence of this T cell receptor (beta chain) was determined in a study of shared clonotypes between healthy human individuals. Study conclusions and caveats: Naive CD4 clonotypes overlapped across a few donors at around 5%.

This table comes from immunoSEQ multiplex PCR, and its TCRdb copy is limited to in-frame clones, with some not included. The table includes about 120,000 clones, about 70% detected once. A note on this clone: Its antigen is currently unknown.

Germline V lookup: CDR1 LNHDA, CDR2 SQIVND (reference sequence). J gave up 3 bases and V 4 bases, and 5 bases lay outside the gene matches. The CDR3 spans 15 residues. The sequence came from a woman in her thirties in good health. Sequencing was performed on memory CD8+ T cells sorted from blood. The subset denotes: CD45RO+ cells pooled with CCR7-negative TemRA cells. The chain links TRBV19 to TRBJ2-1; 8 positions agree with TRBD2. CDR3 region: CASSTTSGVYNEQFF. DNA for the CDR3: TGTGCCAGTAGTACTACTAGCGGAGTCTACAATGAGCAGTTCTTC.